This TCR beta chain was documented in a study of PD-1 blockade in mismatch repair-deficient tumors. Study-wide findings and caveats: Tumor-resident clones, often absent from pretreatment blood, expanded after pembrolizumab and then contracted.

Mismatch repair deficiency was confirmed in all patients, by PCR or immunohistochemistry. TCRs were sequenced from a few patients responding to pembrolizumab. Sequenced by immunoSEQ multiplex PCR; TCRdb stores in-frame clones only, minus some. The sample lists 120,000 or so clones; approximately 91% were seen once. This clone was counted once. Its antigen is unknown. The junction does not match germline at one end; this may be a read error. The germline V gene encodes CDR1 SGHNT and CDR2 YYREEE (reference sequence). This CDR3 contains 17 residues. The sequencing here drew on peripheral blood, taken approximately 69 weeks after starting pembrolizumab. The chain couples TRBV5-4 to TRBJ2-2; 7 bases agree with TRBD1. This TCR was recovered from an adult with mismatch repair-deficient cancer. CDR3 DNA sequence: TGTGCCACCAGCTTACGACAGGGCCTACTTAACACCGGGGAGCTGTTTTTT. Residues: CATSLRQGLLNTGELFF.